This T cell receptor beta chain is from a study of blood T cell repertoires in COVID-19. Across the study: There were acute and convalescent COVID-19 samples, and they came from the United States, Italy and Spain. The cDNA or gDNA used as material had been derived from T cells, B-cell-depleted T cells, or PBMCs.

Recovery among Cohort 3 donors was established by two negative PCRs, clearance, or symptom resolution. Generated by immunoSEQ multiplex PCR, the TCRdb table keeps only in-frame clones and is missing some. The sample lists under 450,000 clones; roughly four fifths were seen once. A note on this clone: Other nucleotide sequences in the sample specify the same CDR3.

V was cut by 7 bases and J by 0 bases, with 7 bases left in between. The CDR3 covers 12 residues. Germline V gene data show CDR1 as SGDLS and CDR2 as YYNGEE. Sequenced material: PBMCs or T cells enriched from blood (not recorded which). V usage is TRBV9 and J usage is TRBJ1-2; D unclear. This clonotype originated in a woman aged 45-65 years who had recovered from COVID-19. The CDR3 region has the DNA TGTGCCAGCTCAGTCGCTAACTATGGCTACACCTTC. It translates to CASSVANYGYTF.